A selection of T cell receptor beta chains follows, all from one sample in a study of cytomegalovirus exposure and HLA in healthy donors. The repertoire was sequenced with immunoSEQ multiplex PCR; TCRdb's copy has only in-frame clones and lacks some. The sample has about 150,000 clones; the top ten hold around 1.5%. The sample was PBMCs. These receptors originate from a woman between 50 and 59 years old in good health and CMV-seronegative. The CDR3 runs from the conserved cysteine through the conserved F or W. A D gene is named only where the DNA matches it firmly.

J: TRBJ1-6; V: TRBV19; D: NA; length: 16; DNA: TGTGCCAGTAGGCTCCAGGACAGACCCTATAATTCACCCCTCCACTTT; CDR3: CASRLQDRPYNSPLHF
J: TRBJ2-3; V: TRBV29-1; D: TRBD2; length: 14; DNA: TGCAGCGCCGAAGGTAGCGGGAGAACAGATACGCAGTATTTT; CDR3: CSAEGSGRTDTQYF
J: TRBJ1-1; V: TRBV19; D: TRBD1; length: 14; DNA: TGTGCCAGTAGTAGCCCAAGGGGGCACACTGAAGCTTTCTTT; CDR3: CASSSPRGHTEAFF
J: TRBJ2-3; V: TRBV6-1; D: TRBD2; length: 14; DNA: TGTGCCAGTAAGACTAGCGGGGGGACAGATACGCAGTATTTT; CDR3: CASKTSGGTDTQYF
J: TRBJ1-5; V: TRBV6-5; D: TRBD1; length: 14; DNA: TGTGCCAGCAGTACAGGGGGAGGCAATCAGCCCCAGCATTTT; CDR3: CASSTGGGNQPQHF
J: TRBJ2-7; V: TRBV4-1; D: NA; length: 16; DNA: TGCGCCAGCAGCCAAGATCTCGTCGGACAAACCTACGAGCAGTACTTC; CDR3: CASSQDLVGQTYEQYF
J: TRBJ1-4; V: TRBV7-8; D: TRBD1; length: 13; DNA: TGTGCCAGCAGCTTCCGGGAACAGGGGAAACTGTTTTTT; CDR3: CASSFREQGKLFF
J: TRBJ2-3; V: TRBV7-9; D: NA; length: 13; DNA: TGTGCCAGCAGGGAGGTCTACACAGATACGCAGTATTTT; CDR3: CASREVYTDTQYF
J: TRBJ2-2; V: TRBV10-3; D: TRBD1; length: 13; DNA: TGTGCCATCCGGGACAGGGGTGCCGGGGAGCTGTTTTTT; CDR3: CAIRDRGAGELFF
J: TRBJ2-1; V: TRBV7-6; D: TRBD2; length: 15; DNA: TGTGCCAGCAGCTTATATGGCGGGGGGAACAATGAGCAGTTCTTC; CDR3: CASSLYGGGNNEQFF
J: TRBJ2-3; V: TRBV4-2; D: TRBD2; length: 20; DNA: TGTGCCAGCAGCCAAGTTAGAGCTAGCGGGGGGAGGATGGGCACAGATACGCAGTATTTT; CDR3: CASSQVRASGGRMGTDTQYF
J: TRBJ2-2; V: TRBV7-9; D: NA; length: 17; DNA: TGTGCCAGCAGCTTATCAGTGGGAGCGGAGAACACCGGGGAGCTGTTTTTT; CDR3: CASSLSVGAENTGELFF